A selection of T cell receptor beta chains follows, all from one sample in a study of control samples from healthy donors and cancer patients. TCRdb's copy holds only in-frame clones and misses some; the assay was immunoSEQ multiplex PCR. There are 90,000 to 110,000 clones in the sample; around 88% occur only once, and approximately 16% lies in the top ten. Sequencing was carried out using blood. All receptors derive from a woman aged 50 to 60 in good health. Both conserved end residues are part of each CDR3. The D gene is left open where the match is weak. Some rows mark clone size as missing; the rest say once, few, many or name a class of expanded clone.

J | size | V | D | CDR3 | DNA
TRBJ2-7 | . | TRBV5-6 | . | CASSLAPGVEQYF | TGTGCCAGCAGCTTGGCTCCAGGGGTCGAGCAGTACTTC
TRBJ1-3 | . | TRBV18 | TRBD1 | CASSLDRAGNTIYF | TGTGCCAGCTCACTGGACAGGGCTGGAAACACCATATATTTT
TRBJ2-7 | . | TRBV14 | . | CASSQAVPYEQYF | TGTGCCAGCAGCCAAGCGGTACCCTACGAGCAGTACTTC
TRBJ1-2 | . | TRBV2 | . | CASSEVRGGYGYTF | TGTGCCAGCAGTGAGGTCAGGGGAGGCTATGGCTACACCTTC
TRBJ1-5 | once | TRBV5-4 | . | CASSLGGTRNQPQHF | TGTGCCAGCAGCTTGGGGGGTACTCGAAATCAGCCCCAGCATTTT
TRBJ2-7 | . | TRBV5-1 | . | CASSLEQGSSYEQYF | TGCGCCAGCAGCTTGGAGCAGGGGAGCTCCTACGAGCAGTACTTC
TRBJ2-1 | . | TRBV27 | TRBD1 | CASSSGQGVYNEQFF | TGTGCCAGCAGTTCGGGACAGGGGGTTTACAATGAGCAGTTCTTC
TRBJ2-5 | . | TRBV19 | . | CASTADRRVETQYF | TGTGCCAGTACCGCGGACAGACGGGTAGAGACCCAGTACTTC
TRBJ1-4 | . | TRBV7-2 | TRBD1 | CASRRQGAATNEKLFF | TGTGCCAGCAGACGACAGGGGGCCGCAACTAATGAAAAACTGTTTTTT
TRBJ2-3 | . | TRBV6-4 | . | CASSDRLTDTQYF | TGTGCCAGCAGTGACCGACTCACAGATACGCAGTATTTT
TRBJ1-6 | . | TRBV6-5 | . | CASSQGNSPLHF | TGTGCCAGCAGCCAGGGGAATTCACCCCTCCACTTT
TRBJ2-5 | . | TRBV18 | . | CASSPPGAIEGRETQYF | TGTGCCAGCTCACCACCAGGGGCAATTGAGGGGCGAGAGACCCAGTACTTC
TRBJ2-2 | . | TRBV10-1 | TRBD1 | CASLRGQRNTGELFF | TGCGCCAGCTTAAGGGGACAGAGAAACACCGGGGAGCTGTTTTTT
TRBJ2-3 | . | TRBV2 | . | CASNGGNTDTQYF | TGTGCCAGCAATGGCGGGAACACAGATACGCAGTATTTT
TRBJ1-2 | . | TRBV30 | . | CAWGRSWGVGDYGYTF | TGTGCCTGGGGCCGTTCGTGGGGCGTGGGTGACTATGGCTACACCTTC
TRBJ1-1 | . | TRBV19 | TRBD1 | CASSGQGFTEAFF | TGTGCCAGTTCGGGACAGGGTTTCACTGAAGCTTTCTTT
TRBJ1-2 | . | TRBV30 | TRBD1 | CAWSSTGNNGYTF | TGTGCCTGGAGCTCGACAGGGAATAATGGCTACACCTTC
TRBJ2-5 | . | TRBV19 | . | CASSIWESETQYF | TGTGCCAGTAGTATTTGGGAATCGGAGACCCAGTACTTC
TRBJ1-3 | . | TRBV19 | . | CASTPRVFSGNTIYF | TGTGCCAGTACCCCGCGGGTATTCTCTGGAAACACCATATATTTT
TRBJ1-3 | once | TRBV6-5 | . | CASSSSRAGNTIYF | TGTGCCAGCAGTTCGTCCAGGGCCGGAAACACCATATATTTT
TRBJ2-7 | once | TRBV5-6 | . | CASSMTVGGEQYF | TGTGCCAGCAGTATGACAGTCGGGGGAGAGCAGTACTTC
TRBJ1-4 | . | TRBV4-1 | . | CASSLVQFPTNEKLFF | TGCGCCAGCAGCCTAGTACAGTTCCCAACTAATGAAAAACTGTTTTTT
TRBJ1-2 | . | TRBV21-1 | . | CASRGSTEKETGGDYGYTF | TGTGCCAGCAGGGGAAGTACGGAAAAAGAAACAGGGGGCGACTATGGCTACACCTTC
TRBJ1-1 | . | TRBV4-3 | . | CASSQEYGQPNTEAFF | TGCGCCAGCAGCCAAGAATACGGACAGCCGAACACTGAAGCTTTCTTT
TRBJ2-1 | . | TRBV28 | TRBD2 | CASSFPVRRETEFF | TGTGCCAGCAGTTTTCCCGTGAGGCGGGAGACCGAGTTCTTC
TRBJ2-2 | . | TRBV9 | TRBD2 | CASSPQTAGANTGELFF | TGTGCCAGCAGCCCCCAGACAGCGGGGGCGAACACCGGGGAGCTGTTTTTT
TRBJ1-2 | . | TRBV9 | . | CASSVNHRTFINYGYTF | TGTGCCAGCAGCGTAAATCACCGTACCTTCATTAACTATGGCTACACCTTC
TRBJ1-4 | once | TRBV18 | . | CASSPRGAVDEKLFF | TGTGCCAGCTCACCACGGGGGGCTGTCGATGAAAAACTGTTTTTT
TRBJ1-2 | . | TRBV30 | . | CAWSGDTNYGYTF | TGTGCCTGGAGTGGGGACACTAACTATGGCTACACCTTC
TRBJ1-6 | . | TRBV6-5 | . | CATGGNQSPLHF | TGTGCCACCGGGGGGAATCAATCACCCCTCCACTTT
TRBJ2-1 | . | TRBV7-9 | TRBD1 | CASSLGDRGVIF | TGTGCCAGCAGCTTAGGGGACAGGGGTGTAATCTTC
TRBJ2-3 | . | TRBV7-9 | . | CASSLGLGSTDTQYF | TGTGCCAGCAGCTTAGGGTTAGGCAGCACAGATACGCAGTATTTT
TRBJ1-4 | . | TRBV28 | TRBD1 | CASSLLGTGEKLFF | TGTGCCAGCAGTTTATTAGGGACAGGCGAAAAACTGTTTTTT
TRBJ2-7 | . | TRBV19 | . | CASSIQGSGYYEQYF | TGTGCCAGTAGTATACAGGGTTCGGGTTACTACGAGCAGTACTTC
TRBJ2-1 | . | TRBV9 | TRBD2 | CASSPTGTSGNNEQFF | TGTGCCAGCAGCCCCACCGGGACTAGCGGTAACAATGAGCAGTTCTTC